This T cell receptor beta chain was retrieved from a study of Graves' ophthalmopathy and Graves' hyperthyroidism. Looking at the study overall: Sampling took place at initial diagnosis, with peripheral blood obtained before any treatment. Study results and limitations: Detected in blood as well were most expanded thyroid clonotypes with frequency above 0.001.

Every ophthalmopathy donor presented moderate-to-severe activity, CAS ≥3, NOSPECS ≥4 and duration under 3 months. The authors amplified TCR beta CDR3 regions from RNA transcripts. Second-round multiplex PCR followed a first-round RT-PCR using HTBI primers. TCRdb itself ran the multiplex PCR reads through MiXCR, one entry per CDR3 protein. The sample contains tens of thousands of distinct CDR3 sequences, roughly half of which appear only once. This clonotype was picked up many times. The antigen is not known. Sample: peripheral blood. This receptor was identified in an adult woman with Graves' ophthalmopathy.

The CDR3 protein is CASSYDAGGTEAFF. The CDR3 nucleotides are TGTGCCAGCAGTTACGATGCAGGGGGCACTGAAGCTTTCTTT. This chain connects TRBV6-5 to TRBJ1-1; 7 bases line up with TRBD1. This CDR3 has 14 residues. The germline V gene encodes CDR1 MNHEY and CDR2 SVGAGI. V dropped 2 bases and J dropped 4; count of bases not matched to a gene: 4.